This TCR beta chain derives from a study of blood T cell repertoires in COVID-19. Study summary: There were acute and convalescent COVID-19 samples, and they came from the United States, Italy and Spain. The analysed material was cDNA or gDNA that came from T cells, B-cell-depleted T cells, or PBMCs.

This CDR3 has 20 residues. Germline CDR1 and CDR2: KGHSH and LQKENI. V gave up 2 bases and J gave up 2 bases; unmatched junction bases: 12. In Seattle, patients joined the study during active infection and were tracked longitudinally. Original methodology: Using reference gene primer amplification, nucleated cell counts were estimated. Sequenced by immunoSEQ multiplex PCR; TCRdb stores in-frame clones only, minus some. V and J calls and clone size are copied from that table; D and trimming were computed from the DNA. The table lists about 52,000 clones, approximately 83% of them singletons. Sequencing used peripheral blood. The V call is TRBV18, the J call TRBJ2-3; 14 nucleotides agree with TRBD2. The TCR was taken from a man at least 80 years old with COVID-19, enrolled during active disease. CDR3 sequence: CASSPYYGTSGRTVTDTQYF. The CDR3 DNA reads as TGTGCCAGCTCACCATATTACGGGACTAGCGGGAGAACGGTCACAGATACGCAGTATTTT.